The 6 T cell receptor beta chains reported below all come from one sample, sequenced in a study of tumor-infiltrating lymphocytes in primary liver carcinoma. cDNA specific to TCR beta was made from 500 ng of total RNA, with a constant-region primer employed for priming. Library construction for TCR beta comprised three nested multiplex PCR rounds performed with slightly modified ARM-PCR. Primers for the first two PCR rounds were TRBV1-TRBV30 forward primers and a C-beta reverse primer (around 10 cycles per round). TCRdb re-called the multiplex PCR reads through MiXCR, storing one row per CDR3 protein. Counted here are about 64,000 distinct CDR3 sequences, 71% occurring once; the ten biggest clones make up approximately 41%. Co-extraction yielded RNA and DNA from about 20-30 mg of unsorted bulk tissue. The sequencing input was liver tumor tissue from sampling region 4. The subset denotes: tumor region T4, right-lateral pole. Source of these receptors: a man between 40 and 49 years old with primary liver carcinoma and hepatitis B virus infection.

This rearrangement joins TRBV20-1 to TRBJ2-2, with 9 bases matching TRBD2. Per germline, CDR1 DFQATT and CDR2 SNEGSKA (reference sequence). The CDR3 extends over 16 amino acids. J was trimmed by 6 bases and V by 0 bases; bases with no gene match: 8. The CDR3, as DNA: TGCAGTGCTAGAGATGGGCGCGGGAGGGTCTCCGGGGAGCTGTTTTTT. It encodes CSARDGRGRVSGELFF.

The chain links TRBV29-1 to TRBJ2-3; D may match TRBD1 or TRBD2 (6 bases each). The CDR3 is made up of 14 amino acids. Germline lookup yields CDR1 SQVTM and CDR2 ANQGSEA. V was trimmed by 6 bases and J by 4 bases, leaving 17 bases between them. CDR3 region: CSVGARGRPDTQYF. The CDR3 DNA reads as TGCAGCGTGGGGGCCAGAGGGAGGCCAGATACGCAGTATTTT.

A note on this clonotype: At one end, the junction sequence differs from germline, possibly due to a read error. The chain recombines TRBV11-2 with TRBJ1-4; D not resolved. This CDR3 is 16 amino acids long. The germline gives CDR1 SGHAT, CDR2 FQNNGV. The CDR3 region has the DNA TGTGTCAGCAGCCCCGGTATAGCTCCAACTAATGAAAAACTGTTTTTC. It is translated as CVSSPGIAPTNEKLFF.

In the case of this clonotype: At one boundary the junction diverges from the germline segment, which might be a read error. V usage is TRBV29-1 and J usage is TRBJ2-1; the match to TRBD2 covers 8 bases. Germline CDR1 is SQVTM and CDR2 is ANQGSEA. The CDR3 sequence is 14 residues long. Here the CDR3 reads CTVVWLAGYNEQFF. The CDR3 DNA sequence: TGCACCGTTGTATGGCTAGCGGGCTACAATGAGCAGTTCTTC.

The rearrangement joins TRBV11-2 to TRBJ1-2; the match to TRBD1 covers 7 bases. There are 15 residues in the CDR3. Germline CDR1 is SGHAT and CDR2 is FQNNGV. J lost 7 bases, V lost 8 bases, and 16 bases had no gene match. The chain's CDR3 is CASGYVGGSSPGYTF. The DNA of the CDR3 is TGTGCCAGCGGCTATGTAGGGGGCTCCTCCCCTGGCTACACCTTC.

As concerns this clonotype: A much larger clone sits a single nucleotide away, making a read error possible. This chain joins TRBV11-1 and TRBJ2-3; D is perhaps TRBD1 or TRBD2 (5 bases each). Per germline, CDR1 SGHAT and CDR2 FQDESV (reference sequence). Between the trimmed V and J ends, which lost 4 bases and 4 bases, there was a span of 27 bases. The CDR3 has 19 amino acids. The CDR3 nucleotides read TGTGCCAGCAGCTATGGGGGAAGCTCTGTTGGAGCCCGCTCAGATACGCAGTATTTT. Translating gives CASSYGGSSVGARSDTQYF.